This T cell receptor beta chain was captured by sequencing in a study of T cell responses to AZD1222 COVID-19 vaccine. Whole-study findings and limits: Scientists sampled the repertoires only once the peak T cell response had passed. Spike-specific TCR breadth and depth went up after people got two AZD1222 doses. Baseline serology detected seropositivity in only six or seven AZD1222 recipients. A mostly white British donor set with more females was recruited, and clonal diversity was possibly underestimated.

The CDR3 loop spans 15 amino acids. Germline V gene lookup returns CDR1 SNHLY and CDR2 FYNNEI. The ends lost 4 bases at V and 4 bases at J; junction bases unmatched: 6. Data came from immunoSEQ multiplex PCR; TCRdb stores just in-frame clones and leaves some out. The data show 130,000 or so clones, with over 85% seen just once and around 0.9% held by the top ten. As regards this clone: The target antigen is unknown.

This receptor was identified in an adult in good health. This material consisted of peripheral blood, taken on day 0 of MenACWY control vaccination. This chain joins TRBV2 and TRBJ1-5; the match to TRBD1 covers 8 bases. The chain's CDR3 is CASSAGRGPNQPQHF. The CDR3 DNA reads TGTGCCAGCAGTGCGGGCAGGGGGCCTAATCAGCCCCAGCATTTT.